The present TCR beta chain was sequenced within a study of blood T cells in healthy people across ages. Trimming removed 4 bases at V and 2 bases at J, with 24 bases between. CDR3 length: 19 residues. Germline V gene sequence: CDR1 MNHEY, CDR2 SMNVEV (reference sequence). PCR was performed a second time for 7 to 11 cycles using a sample-barcoded 5' primer and a J-beta primer mix. TCRdb re-analysed the 5' RACE reads in MiXCR, keeping a single row per CDR3 protein. The table records roughly 1.9 million distinct CDR3 sequences, around 42% of them present only once. The sequenced material came from blood. The chain joins TRBV27 to TRBJ1-5; a weak D match, TRBD1 (6 bases). The receptor comes from a human donor in good health. The CDR3 nucleotides read TGTGCCAGCAGTTCCCACATCCCCACAGGGAGGAATCGCAATCAGCCCCAGCATTTT. It encodes CASSSHIPTGRNRNQPQHF.